This TCR beta chain emerged from a study of shared clonotypes between healthy human individuals. Across the whole study: Three plates each covered CD4 naive and memory; CD8 naive two, CD8 memory one.

Study-level points and caveats: The sampled material consisted only of blood, and tissue repertoires are likely to differ.

Sorted subsets were amplified in replicate PCRs using about 200 ng DNA, some 31,000 T cell genomes. TCRdb keeps only in-frame clones here, not all; method: immunoSEQ multiplex PCR. This table has a few million clones, around 95% appearing once. Naive CD8 populations comprised CD45RO-negative cells positively selected for CCR7, excluding terminally differentiated effector memory CD45RA+ cells. Only one count was recorded for this clone. Its specificity is unknown. From germline, CDR1 is SGHVS and CDR2 FNYEAQ. CDR3 length: 17 residues. V was trimmed by 1 base and J by 0 bases, leaving 16 bases between them.

The chain recombines TRBV7-6 with TRBJ2-7, with unresolved D. What was sequenced was naive CD8+ T cells from PBMCs. This sequence originates from a man aged 18-30 years in good health. Some clones in this sample may be carry-over from other donors' samples. The CDR3 here is CASSLDPVTASSYEQYF. The CDR3 coding sequence is TGTGCCAGCAGCTTAGATCCGGTTACGGCGAGCTCCTACGAGCAGTACTTC.